This T cell receptor beta chain was recorded in a study of shared clonotypes between healthy human individuals. The study, taken as a whole, reports: Shared across a few donors were around 5% of the naive CD4 clonotypes. Blood was the sole source, and tissue repertoires probably differ.

Division of CD4+ cells produced a CD45RA+ naive subset and a CD45RA-negative memory subset. As for this clone: What it binds is not known.

With 3 bases removed from V and 5 bases from J, the gap between germline ends came to 14 bases. The CDR3 has 14 amino acids. CDR1 SGHNT and CDR2 YYREEE come from the germline V gene (reference sequence). Repertoires were generated with immunoSEQ multiplex PCR, while TCRdb's copy carries only in-frame clones and drops some. The sample carries about a million clones, about 80% recorded once. V is TRBV5-4 and J is TRBJ1-1; tentatively, D is TRBD1 (6 bases). The TCR comes from a man aged 18 to 30 in good health. Source material: memory CD4+ T cells sorted from blood. Subset in this sample: CD45RA-negative fraction. CDR3 residues: CASSSSPDRTEAFF. The CDR3 nucleotides read TGTGCCAGCAGCTCTTCGCCCGACAGGACTGAAGCTTTCTTT.